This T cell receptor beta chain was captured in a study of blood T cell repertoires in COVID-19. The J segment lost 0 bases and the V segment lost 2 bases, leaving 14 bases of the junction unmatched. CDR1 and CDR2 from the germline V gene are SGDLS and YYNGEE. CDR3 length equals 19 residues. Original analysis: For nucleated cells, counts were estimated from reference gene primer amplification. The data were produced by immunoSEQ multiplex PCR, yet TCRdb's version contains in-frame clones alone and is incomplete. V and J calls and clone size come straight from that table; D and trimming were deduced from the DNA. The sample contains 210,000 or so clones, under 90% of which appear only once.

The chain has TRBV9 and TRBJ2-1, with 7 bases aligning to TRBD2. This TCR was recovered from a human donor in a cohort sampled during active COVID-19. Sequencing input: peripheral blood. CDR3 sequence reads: CASSVTSEVFFSSYNEQFF. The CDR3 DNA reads TGTGCCAGCAGCGTTACTAGCGAAGTCTTCTTCAGCTCCTACAATGAGCAGTTCTTC.